This T cell receptor beta chain was sequenced during a study of blood T cells in healthy people across ages. This clonotype showed up just a few times. Antigen: not known. Combining a sample-barcoded 5' primer with a J-beta primer mix, a second PCR ran for about 6 to 12 cycles. Via MiXCR, TCRdb re-called the 5' RACE reads, giving one row per CDR3 protein. The sample carries 790,000 or so distinct CDR3 sequences, about half recorded once. Study-wide findings and caveats: Any changes in expanded clonotypes were possibly confounded, as donor CMV status remained unknown.

Per-sample PBMC isolation yielded at least 7 million cells. Sequencing was carried out using blood. This TCR derives from an elderly man in good health.

The CDR3 loop reads CSAQRASGYTDTQYF. CDR3 DNA: TGCAGTGCGCAGAGGGCTAGCGGTTACACAGATACGCAGTATTTT. The chain uses TRBV20-1 and TRBJ2-3; 7 bases are a match to TRBD2. Germline V lookup: CDR1 DFQATT, CDR2 SNEGSKA (reference sequence). The CDR3 has 15 residues. V gave up 6 bases and J gave up 2 bases; unmatched junction bases: 11.